This record covers a single T cell receptor beta chain. Its specificity is unknown. The sample comes from a study of cytomegalovirus exposure and HLA in healthy donors. V was pared by 4 bases and J by 2 bases, with 1 base of the junction left unmatched. From germline, CDR1 is SEHNR and CDR2 FQNEAQ (reference sequence). This CDR3 spans 15 amino acids. The study ran its PCR with 60 Vbeta and 13 Jbeta primers. Clones were read by immunoSEQ multiplex PCR, and TCRdb kept only the in-frame ones, dropping some. This sample has more than 85,000 clones, with 75% to 85% found just once. Findings and limits, study-wide: Differences between HLA loci emerged in a later analysis of TCR association rates, with DRB1 most and HLA-C fewest.

The clonotype originates from a woman aged 50 to 65 in good health and CMV-seropositive. Sequenced input: PBMCs. The rearrangement joins TRBV7-9 to TRBJ2-1, with TRBD2 identical over 11 bases. The CDR3 sequence is CASSSGLAAYNEQFF. CDR3 bases: TGTGCCAGCAGCTCGGGACTAGCGGCCTACAATGAGCAGTTCTTC. The full variable domain, in which reference TRBV7-9 and TRBJ2-1 provide the parts outside the CDR3, is DTGVSQNPRHKITKRGQNVTFRCDPISEHNRLYWYRQTLGQGPEFLTYFQNEAQLEKSRLLSDRFSAERPKGSFSTLEIQRTEQGDSAMYLCASSSGLAAYNEQFFGPGTRLTVL.